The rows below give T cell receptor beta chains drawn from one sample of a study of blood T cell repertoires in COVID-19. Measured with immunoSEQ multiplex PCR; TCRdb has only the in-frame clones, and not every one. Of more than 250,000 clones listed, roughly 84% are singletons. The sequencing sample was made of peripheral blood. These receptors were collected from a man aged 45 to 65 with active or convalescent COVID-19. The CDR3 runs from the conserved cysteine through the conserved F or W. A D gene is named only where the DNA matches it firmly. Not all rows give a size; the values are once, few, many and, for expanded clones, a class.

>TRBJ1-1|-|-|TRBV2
TGTGCCAGCAGGATGATTTTAGGGGAAGGGAACACTGAAGCTTTCTTT
CASRMILGEGNTEAFF
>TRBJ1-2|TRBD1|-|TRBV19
TGTGCCAGTAGTATGGCCAGGGGGGAAGGAGGCTACACCTTC
CASSMARGEGGYTF
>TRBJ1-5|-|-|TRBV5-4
TGTGCCAGCAGCTTGGCCGGGTTCAATCAGCCCCAGCATTTT
CASSLAGFNQPQHF
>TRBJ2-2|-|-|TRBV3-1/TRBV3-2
TGTGCCAGCAGCCAACTACAGGGTGTGGACACCGGGGAGCTGTTTTTT
CASSQLQGVDTGELFF
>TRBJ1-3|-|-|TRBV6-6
TGTGCCAGCCTCCATCCCGCCGGGGGGGGAAACACCATATATTTT
CASLHPAGGGNTIYF
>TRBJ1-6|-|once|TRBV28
TGTGCCAGCAGTAGGACAGTTAATTCACCCCTCCACTTT
CASSRTVNSPLHF
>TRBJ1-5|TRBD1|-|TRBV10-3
TGTGCCATCAGTGGTCCAGGGGGCCCGAATCAGCCCCAGCATTTT
CAISGPGGPNQPQHF
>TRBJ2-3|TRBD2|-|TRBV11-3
TGTGCCAGCAGCCGCGGGGGGGCGGGTGATACGCAGTATTTT
CASSRGGAGDTQYF
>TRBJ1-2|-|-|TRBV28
TGTGCCAGCAGTTTATCCCTAGATGGTGCCTATGGCTACACCTTC
CASSLSLDGAYGYTF
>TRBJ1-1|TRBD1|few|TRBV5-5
TGTGCCAGCAGGACCGGGACAGGGGTCCTACTGAACACTGAAGCTTTCTTT
CASRTGTGVLLNTEAFF
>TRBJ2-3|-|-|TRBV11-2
TGTGCCAGCAGCTTAGACCGGGCAGATACGCAGTATTTT
CASSLDRADTQYF
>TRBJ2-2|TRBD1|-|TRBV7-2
TGTGCCAGCAGCTCAAGGACAGGGTTCCTCGGGGAGCTGTTTTTT
CASSSRTGFLGELFF
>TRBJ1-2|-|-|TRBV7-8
TGTGCCAGCAGCCCTCCCCCACCAGCTAACTATGGCTACACCTTC
CASSPPPPANYGYTF
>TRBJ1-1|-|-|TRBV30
TGTGCCTGGAGTGTAAGGGGCAGGCGCCTTAAGAACACTGAAGCTTTCTTT
CAWSVRGRRLKNTEAFF
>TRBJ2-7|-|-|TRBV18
TGTGCCAGCTCACCGGGGGGTTCCTACGAGCAGTACTTC
CASSPGGSYEQYF
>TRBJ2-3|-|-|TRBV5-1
TGCGCCAGCAGCTTCGGCAGGGCGGCAGATACGCAGTATTTT
CASSFGRAADTQYF
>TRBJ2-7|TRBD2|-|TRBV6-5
TGTGCCAGCAGGGCTAGCGGGATGTACGAGCAGTACTTC
CASRASGMYEQYF
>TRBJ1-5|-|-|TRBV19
TGTGCCAGTAGTCCAGGGATTCTTCAGCCCCAGCATTTT
CASSPGILQPQHF
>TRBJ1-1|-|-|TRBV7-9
TGTGCCAGCAGCTTAGGGGGCTCGGAGACTGAAGCTTTCTTT
CASSLGGSETEAFF
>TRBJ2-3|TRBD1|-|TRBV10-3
TGTGCCATCAGTGATAAGACAGGGGGCGGGTTCTTCTCAGATACGCAGTATTTT
CAISDKTGGGFFSDTQYF
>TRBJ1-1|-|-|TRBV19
TGTGCCAGTAGTATACTTGGGGGGGACACTGAAGCTTTCTTT
CASSILGGDTEAFF
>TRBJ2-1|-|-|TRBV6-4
TGTGCCACCTCTCCCGCGTTTAGCTCCTACAATGAGCAGTTCTTC
CATSPAFSSYNEQFF
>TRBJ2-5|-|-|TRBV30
TGTGCCTGGTCTAGCTCGGTGGAGACCCAGTACTTC
CAWSSSVETQYF
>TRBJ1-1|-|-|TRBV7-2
TGTGCCAGCAGCTTACAGGGGCGATGGACTGAAGCTTTCTTT
CASSLQGRWTEAFF
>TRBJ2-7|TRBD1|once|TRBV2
TGTGCCAGCAGGAAATCGGCTATTACAGGGGCCTACGAGCAGTACTTC
CASRKSAITGAYEQYF
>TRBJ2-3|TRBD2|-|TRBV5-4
TGTGCCAGCAGCTTGCCCGGGGGGGGCACAGATACGCAGTATTTT
CASSLPGGGTDTQYF
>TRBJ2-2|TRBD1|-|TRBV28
TGTGCCAGCAGTTTGCTCCGGACAGGGGATTCCGGGGAGCTGTTTTTT
CASSLLRTGDSGELFF
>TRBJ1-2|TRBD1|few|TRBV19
TGTGCCAGTAGTGTACAGGGGGCGAACTATGGCTACACCTTC
CASSVQGANYGYTF
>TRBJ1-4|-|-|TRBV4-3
TGCGCCAGCAGCCAAGACCCGAAAGCAGGGTTGGGTAATGAAAAACTGTTTTTT
CASSQDPKAGLGNEKLFF
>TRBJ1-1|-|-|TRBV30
TGTGCCTGGAGTCTGTCGGCTGAAGCTTTCTTT
CAWSLSAEAFF
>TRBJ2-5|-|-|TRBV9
TGTGCCAGCAGCGTAGCCGGAGTCCAGGAGACCCAGTACTTC
CASSVAGVQETQYF
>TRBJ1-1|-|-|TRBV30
TGTGCCTGGGCAGCGATGAACACTGAAGCTTTCTTT
CAWAAMNTEAFF
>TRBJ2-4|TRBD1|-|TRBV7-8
TGTGCCAGCAGCCCCCGGACAGGGGGCTATGCGGGGGCCAAAAACATTCAGTACTTC
CASSPRTGGYAGAKNIQYF
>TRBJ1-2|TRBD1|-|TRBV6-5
TGTGCCAGCAGTCGACAGGGCGTGAGTGACTATGGCTACACCTTC
CASSRQGVSDYGYTF
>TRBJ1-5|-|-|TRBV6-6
TGTGCCAGCAGTCCCGGACAGACAGAAGGAAACAATCAGCCCCAGCATTTT
CASSPGQTEGNNQPQHF
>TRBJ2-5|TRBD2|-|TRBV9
TGTGCCAGCAGCGTAGCGGCTAGCGGGGGCCCGGGATATGAGACCCAGTACTTC
CASSVAASGGPGYETQYF
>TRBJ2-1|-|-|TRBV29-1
TGCAGCGCCGTGACAATCTACAATGAGCAGTTCTTC
CSAVTIYNEQFF
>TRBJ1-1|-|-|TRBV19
TGTGCCAGTAGTCGGGGGAGACGACGGGGGGTGAACACTGAAGCTTTCTTT
CASSRGRRRGVNTEAFF
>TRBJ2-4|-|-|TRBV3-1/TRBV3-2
TGTGCCAGCAGCTCTGGACAGGGAGGGGGAGGCATTCAGTACTTC
CASSSGQGGGGIQYF
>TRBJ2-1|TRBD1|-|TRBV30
TGTGCCTGGAGAGCCCCAGGGGGCTACAATGAGCAGTTCTTC
CAWRAPGGYNEQFF
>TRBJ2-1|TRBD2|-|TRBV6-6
TGTGCCAGCAGTTACGGGACTAGCGGGAGGACGCAGCAGTTCTTC
CASSYGTSGRTQQFF
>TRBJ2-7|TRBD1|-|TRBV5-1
TGCGCCAGCAGCTTGGCAGGGGGCGAAATCTACGAGCAGTACTTC
CASSLAGGEIYEQYF
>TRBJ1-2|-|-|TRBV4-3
TGCGCCAGCAGCCAAGATCGGAGTAACTATGGCTACACCTTC
CASSQDRSNYGYTF
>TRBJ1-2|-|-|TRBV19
TGTGCCAGTAGTATAAATGGAGGGCGTGATGGCTACACCTTC
CASSINGGRDGYTF
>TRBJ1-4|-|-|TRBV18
TGTGCCAGCTCACCGGACAGTGAAAAACTGTTTTTT
CASSPDSEKLFF
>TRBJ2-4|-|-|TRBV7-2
TGTGCCAGCAGCCTCACGAAGGGGAACATTCAGTACTTC
CASSLTKGNIQYF
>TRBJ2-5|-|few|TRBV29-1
TGCAGCGTTGCGGGACTGGTACAAGAGACCCAGTACTTC
CSVAGLVQETQYF
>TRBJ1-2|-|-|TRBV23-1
TGCGCCAGCAGTCAATTGGCAGGGGACGGCTACACCTTC
CASSQLAGDGYTF
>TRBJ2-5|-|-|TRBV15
TGTGCCACCAGCAGAGATCTAGGCAGCGGAGAGACCCAGTACTTC
CATSRDLGSGETQYF
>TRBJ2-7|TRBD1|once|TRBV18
TGTGCCAGCTCACCAAAGGGACAGGGTGACGAGCAGTACTTC
CASSPKGQGDEQYF
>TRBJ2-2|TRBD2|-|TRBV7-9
TGTGCCAGCAGAGGGCCTTTGCGGGAGCGGGAGCTGTTTTTT
CASRGPLRERELFF
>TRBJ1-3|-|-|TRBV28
TGTGCCAGCAGTTTCTCAGGGTTTGGAAACACCATATATTTT
CASSFSGFGNTIYF
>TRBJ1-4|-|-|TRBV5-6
TGTGCCAGCAGCTTGATGGGAGTAACTAATGAAAAACTGTTTTTT
CASSLMGVTNEKLFF